A selection of T cell receptor beta chains follows, all from one sample in a study of blood T cell repertoires in COVID-19. TCRdb's copy holds only in-frame clones and misses some; the assay was immunoSEQ multiplex PCR. The repertoire holds 250,000 to 350,000 clones, 87% seen once, with 7.8% in the top ten. Material for sequencing was peripheral blood. These receptors were obtained from a woman aged 45-60 years who had recovered from COVID-19. The CDR3 runs from the conserved cysteine through the conserved F or W. The D gene is left open where the match is weak. Rows give clone size only sometimes, using once, few, many, or a class for an expanded clone.

J gene: TRBJ2-7; V gene: TRBV18; D gene: NA; clone size: few; CDR3 DNA: TGTGCCAGCTCACCCGGAGAGGGAACCTACGAGCAGTACTTC; CDR3 protein: CASSPGEGTYEQYF
J gene: TRBJ2-7; V gene: TRBV7-9; D gene: NA; clone size: NA; CDR3 DNA: TGTGCCAGCAGCCCCGTCGGCGGGACCAGCGAGCAGTACTTC; CDR3 protein: CASSPVGGTSEQYF
J gene: TRBJ1-3; V gene: TRBV7-8; D gene: NA; clone size: NA; CDR3 DNA: TGTGCCAGCAGCCTCGACAGGCCGGCATCGGGAAACACCATATATTTT; CDR3 protein: CASSLDRPASGNTIYF
J gene: TRBJ2-5; V gene: TRBV27; D gene: NA; clone size: NA; CDR3 DNA: TGTGCCAGCAGTTTATCGAAGCAACGGGAGACCCAGTACTTC; CDR3 protein: CASSLSKQRETQYF
J gene: TRBJ1-1; V gene: TRBV5-1; D gene: NA; clone size: NA; CDR3 DNA: TGCGCCAGCAGCGTGGGACGCGGCGACGCTGAAGCTTTCTTT; CDR3 protein: CASSVGRGDAEAFF
J gene: TRBJ1-4; V gene: TRBV30; D gene: NA; clone size: NA; CDR3 DNA: TGTGCCTCCCCGACGGACAATAATGAAAAACTGTTTTTT; CDR3 protein: CASPTDNNEKLFF
J gene: TRBJ1-1; V gene: TRBV19; D gene: NA; clone size: NA; CDR3 DNA: TGTGCCAGTAGTATAGTCGTTCGCGAGGCTGAAGCTTTCTTT; CDR3 protein: CASSIVVREAEAFF
J gene: TRBJ1-1; V gene: TRBV5-6; D gene: NA; clone size: NA; CDR3 DNA: TGTGCCAGCAGCTTAGGGGGGGACGGGGACACTGAAGCTTTCTTT; CDR3 protein: CASSLGGDGDTEAFF
J gene: TRBJ2-7; V gene: TRBV7-9; D gene: TRBD2; clone size: NA; CDR3 DNA: TGTGCCAGCAGCCCGGGACTAGCGGGAGCCGAGCAGTACTTC; CDR3 protein: CASSPGLAGAEQYF
J gene: TRBJ2-3; V gene: TRBV6-6; D gene: TRBD2; clone size: few; CDR3 DNA: TGTGCCAGCAGTTACGAGCGGGGGGGCCGTGGAGATACGCAGTATTTT; CDR3 protein: CASSYERGGRGDTQYF
J gene: TRBJ2-7; V gene: TRBV27; D gene: NA; clone size: NA; CDR3 DNA: TGTGCCAGCAGTCCCCATGGGGCGGTCTACGAGCAGTACTTC; CDR3 protein: CASSPHGAVYEQYF
J gene: TRBJ1-1; V gene: TRBV11-2; D gene: NA; clone size: few; CDR3 DNA: TGTGCCAGCAGATTCAGGGATTCGACTGAAGCTTTCTTT; CDR3 protein: CASRFRDSTEAFF
J gene: TRBJ1-2; V gene: TRBV28; D gene: NA; clone size: NA; CDR3 DNA: TGTGCCAGCAGTTTTTGGGGAGGTGATAACTATGGCTACACCTTC; CDR3 protein: CASSFWGGDNYGYTF
J gene: TRBJ2-7; V gene: TRBV6-6; D gene: TRBD2; clone size: NA; CDR3 DNA: TGTGCCACGGGACTAGCGGGCGACGAGCAGTACTTC; CDR3 protein: CATGLAGDEQYF
J gene: TRBJ1-6; V gene: TRBV6-2/TRBV6-3; D gene: TRBD1; clone size: NA; CDR3 DNA: TGTGCCAGCAGTTCGGGACAGGGCTTCTCACCCCTCCACTTT; CDR3 protein: CASSSGQGFSPLHF
J gene: TRBJ2-1; V gene: TRBV5-4; D gene: TRBD2; clone size: NA; CDR3 DNA: TGTGCCAGCAGCTTGCTCGGGGGGGCCCGGAATGAGCAGTTCTTC; CDR3 protein: CASSLLGGARNEQFF
J gene: TRBJ2-1; V gene: TRBV6-6; D gene: NA; clone size: NA; CDR3 DNA: TGTGCCAGCAGTCGACAGGGAGGGGGCTACAATGAGCAGTTCTTC; CDR3 protein: CASSRQGGGYNEQFF
J gene: TRBJ2-1; V gene: TRBV6-5; D gene: TRBD2; clone size: NA; CDR3 DNA: TGTGCCAGCAGTCCCACCCTAGCGGGGGGGCAGCAGTTCTTC; CDR3 protein: CASSPTLAGGQQFF
J gene: TRBJ1-3; V gene: TRBV12-3/TRBV12-4; D gene: NA; clone size: NA; CDR3 DNA: TGTGCCAGCAGCCTTCCTGGAAACACCATATATTTT; CDR3 protein: CASSLPGNTIYF
J gene: TRBJ1-2; V gene: TRBV4-1; D gene: TRBD1; clone size: once; CDR3 DNA: TGCGCCAGCAGCCAAGGACAGGGCGCCTATGGCTACACCTTC; CDR3 protein: CASSQGQGAYGYTF
J gene: TRBJ1-2; V gene: TRBV7-9; D gene: NA; clone size: NA; CDR3 DNA: TGTGCCAGCAGCTTAGTGTCCCGGTACGGCTACACCTTC; CDR3 protein: CASSLVSRYGYTF
J gene: TRBJ2-7; V gene: TRBV5-1; D gene: TRBD2; clone size: NA; CDR3 DNA: TGCGCCAGCAGCCTCGGGACTAGCGGGTTATACGAGCAGTACTTC; CDR3 protein: CASSLGTSGLYEQYF
J gene: TRBJ2-7; V gene: TRBV6-2/TRBV6-3; D gene: NA; clone size: NA; CDR3 DNA: TGTGCCAGCAGTTATGGACACAGCTCCTACGAGCAGTACTTC; CDR3 protein: CASSYGHSSYEQYF
J gene: TRBJ1-1; V gene: TRBV5-4; D gene: TRBD1; clone size: few; CDR3 DNA: TGTGCCAGCAGCCGGGACAGGTCCTACACTGAAGCTTTCTTT; CDR3 protein: CASSRDRSYTEAFF
J gene: TRBJ1-1; V gene: TRBV27; D gene: TRBD1; clone size: once; CDR3 DNA: TGTGCCAGCAGTTACATCACAACAGGGGTTGGGTCCCCCACTGAAGCTTTCTTT; CDR3 protein: CASSYITTGVGSPTEAFF
J gene: TRBJ2-2; V gene: TRBV19; D gene: TRBD1; clone size: NA; CDR3 DNA: TGTGCCAGTCGCGGTCAGAGACAGGGATACACCGGGGAGCTGTTTTTT; CDR3 protein: CASRGQRQGYTGELFF
J gene: TRBJ1-1; V gene: TRBV5-4; D gene: NA; clone size: NA; CDR3 DNA: TGTGCCAGCAGCTTGGACAGTGGGACTGAAGCTTTCTTT; CDR3 protein: CASSLDSGTEAFF
J gene: TRBJ2-3; V gene: TRBV5-1; D gene: TRBD2; clone size: NA; CDR3 DNA: TGCGCCAGCAGCTTCGGGACTAGCGTGAGTGGCACAGATACGCAGTATTTT; CDR3 protein: CASSFGTSVSGTDTQYF
J gene: TRBJ1-2; V gene: TRBV4-3; D gene: TRBD1; clone size: NA; CDR3 DNA: TGCGCCAGCAGCCAAGAGTTCACGGACAGGGGGGCCTATGGCTACACCTTC; CDR3 protein: CASSQEFTDRGAYGYTF
J gene: TRBJ2-3; V gene: TRBV9; D gene: NA; clone size: NA; CDR3 DNA: TGTGCCAGCAGCGTAGAAGCAGGACTCACAGATACGCAGTATTTT; CDR3 protein: CASSVEAGLTDTQYF
J gene: TRBJ2-5; V gene: TRBV7-9; D gene: TRBD1; clone size: NA; CDR3 DNA: TGTGCCAGCAGCCTGGACAGGGGGCTAGGGAAGACCCAGTACTTC; CDR3 protein: CASSLDRGLGKTQYF
J gene: TRBJ1-3; V gene: TRBV3-1/TRBV3-2; D gene: NA; clone size: NA; CDR3 DNA: TGTGCCAGCAGTCCTTCCGGGTTTGGAAACACCATATATTTT; CDR3 protein: CASSPSGFGNTIYF
J gene: TRBJ1-1; V gene: TRBV5-1; D gene: TRBD1; clone size: NA; CDR3 DNA: TGCGCCAGCAGCTTGGTTGCAGGGGGTATGAACACTGAAGCTTTCTTT; CDR3 protein: CASSLVAGGMNTEAFF
J gene: TRBJ1-5; V gene: TRBV19; D gene: NA; clone size: NA; CDR3 DNA: TGTGCCACTTCCCAACAGGGAGGCAATCAGCCCCAGCATTTT; CDR3 protein: CATSQQGGNQPQHF
J gene: TRBJ1-4; V gene: TRBV27; D gene: NA; clone size: few; CDR3 DNA: TGTGCCAGCAGTTTCGGGGGATTTGGAGAAAAACTGTTTTTT; CDR3 protein: CASSFGGFGEKLFF
J gene: TRBJ2-7; V gene: TRBV4-3; D gene: NA; clone size: NA; CDR3 DNA: TGCGCCAGCAGCCAAGAGCGGGGAGGTTCCTACGAGCAGTACTTC; CDR3 protein: CASSQERGGSYEQYF
J gene: TRBJ1-4; V gene: TRBV12-3/TRBV12-4; D gene: NA; clone size: NA; CDR3 DNA: TGTGCCAGCAGTTTTCGGGGTAATGAAAAACTGTTTTTT; CDR3 protein: CASSFRGNEKLFF
J gene: TRBJ2-4; V gene: TRBV7-2; D gene: NA; clone size: NA; CDR3 DNA: TGTGCCAGCAGCTTCCGCGCTGAGACTAGACTATTAGCCAAAAACATTCAGTACTTC; CDR3 protein: CASSFRAETRLLAKNIQYF
J gene: TRBJ2-2; V gene: TRBV7-2; D gene: NA; clone size: once; CDR3 DNA: TGTGCCACGTCTCGGGGGGCGCCCCCAACCGGGGAGCTGTTTTTT; CDR3 protein: CATSRGAPPTGELFF
J gene: TRBJ2-5; V gene: TRBV10-3; D gene: NA; clone size: few; CDR3 DNA: TGTGCCATCAGTGAGTCTGGTAGCCTAACCATCCAAGAGACCCAGTACTTC; CDR3 protein: CAISESGSLTIQETQYF
J gene: TRBJ1-1; V gene: TRBV7-9; D gene: NA; clone size: NA; CDR3 DNA: TGTGCCAGCAGCTTTCGCACAGACAGATCTGCTTTCTTT; CDR3 protein: CASSFRTDRSAFF
J gene: TRBJ1-1; V gene: TRBV29-1; D gene: NA; clone size: NA; CDR3 DNA: TGCAGCGCAAATCAGGGAAGGGCTTTCTTT; CDR3 protein: CSANQGRAFF
J gene: TRBJ1-2; V gene: TRBV5-1; D gene: TRBD1; clone size: once; CDR3 DNA: TGCGCCAGCAGCCCGGACAGGAGATATGGCTACACCTTC; CDR3 protein: CASSPDRRYGYTF
J gene: TRBJ2-7; V gene: TRBV18; D gene: TRBD2; clone size: NA; CDR3 DNA: TGTGCCAGCTCACCCACCGGGACTAGCGGGATCGAGCAGTACTTC; CDR3 protein: CASSPTGTSGIEQYF
J gene: TRBJ2-5; V gene: TRBV25-1; D gene: TRBD1; clone size: NA; CDR3 DNA: TGTGCCAGCAGTGAGTACAGGGGGCTTGAGACCCAGTACTTC; CDR3 protein: CASSEYRGLETQYF
J gene: TRBJ1-2; V gene: TRBV19; D gene: NA; clone size: NA; CDR3 DNA: TGTGCCAGTAGTGCAGGCGGAACCCGGGACTTCACCTTC; CDR3 protein: CASSAGGTRDFTF
J gene: TRBJ2-3; V gene: TRBV11-2; D gene: TRBD2; clone size: NA; CDR3 DNA: TGTGCCAGCAGCTACAATAGCGGGGGTACGCAGTATTTT; CDR3 protein: CASSYNSGGTQYF
J gene: TRBJ2-7; V gene: TRBV6-4; D gene: NA; clone size: NA; CDR3 DNA: TGTGCCAGCAATAGGCTACAACGGGGGTACTCCTACGAGCAGTACTTC; CDR3 protein: CASNRLQRGYSYEQYF
J gene: TRBJ1-5; V gene: TRBV6-2/TRBV6-3; D gene: NA; clone size: NA; CDR3 DNA: TGTGCCAGCAGTTCCCCGAGGCAGCCCCAGCATTTT; CDR3 protein: CASSSPRQPQHF
J gene: TRBJ2-7; V gene: TRBV27; D gene: NA; clone size: NA; CDR3 DNA: TGTGCCAGCAGTTCCCGAGGAGGCTCTTACGAGCAGTACTTC; CDR3 protein: CASSSRGGSYEQYF
J gene: TRBJ2-3; V gene: TRBV5-1; D gene: TRBD2; clone size: NA; CDR3 DNA: TGCGCCAGCAGCCTCGGACTAGCGGGAGCTGAAGATACGCAGTATTTT; CDR3 protein: CASSLGLAGAEDTQYF